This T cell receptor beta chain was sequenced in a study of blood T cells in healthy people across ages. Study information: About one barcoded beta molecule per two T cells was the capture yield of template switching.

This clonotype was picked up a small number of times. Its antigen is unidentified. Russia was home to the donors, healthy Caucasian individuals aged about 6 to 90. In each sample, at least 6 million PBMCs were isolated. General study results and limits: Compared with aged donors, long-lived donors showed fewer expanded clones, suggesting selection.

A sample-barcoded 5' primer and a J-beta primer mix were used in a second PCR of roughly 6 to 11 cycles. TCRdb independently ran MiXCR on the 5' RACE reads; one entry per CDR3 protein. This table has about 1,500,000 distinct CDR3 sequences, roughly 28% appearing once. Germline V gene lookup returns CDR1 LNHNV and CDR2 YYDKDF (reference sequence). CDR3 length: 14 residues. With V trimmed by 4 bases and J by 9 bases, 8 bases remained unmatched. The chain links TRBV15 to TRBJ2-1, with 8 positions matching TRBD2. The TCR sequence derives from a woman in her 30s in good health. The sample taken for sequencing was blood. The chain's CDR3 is CATSKAGVSGEQFF. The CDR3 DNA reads TGTGCCACCAGCAAAGCGGGAGTATCGGGTGAGCAGTTCTTC. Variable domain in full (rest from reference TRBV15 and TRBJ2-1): DAMVIQNPRYQVTQFGKPVTLSCSQTLNHNVMYWYQQKSSQAPKLLFHYYDKDFNNEADTPDNFQSRRPNTSFCFLDIRSPGLGDTAMYLCATSKAGVSGEQFFGPGTRLTVL.